The rows below give T cell receptor beta chains drawn from one sample of a study of identical twins. Each CDR3 protein gets one entry after TCRdb re-called the 5' RACE reads with MiXCR. Of roughly 230,000 distinct CDR3 sequences in the sample, about 8.5% were seen once. These data were likewise used in another study, on yellow fever vaccine responses in identical twins.

Sequencing was carried out using CD8+ T cells sorted from blood. The source of these receptors is a woman aged 18-35 years in good health. CDR3s leave out the opening cysteine and the closing phenylalanine or tryptophan.

>TRBV4-3
ASSQDMAGNEQY
>TRBV27
ASSLSTGERGYT
>TRBV10-3
AISVGQGRNYEQY
>TRBV29-1
SVAGGYTYEQY
>TRBV13
ASSPRRGLNTGELF
>TRBV29-1
SGTGLADNEQF
>TRBV13
ASSQSSSYEQY
>TRBV2
ASSEGGSYTEAF
>TRBV4-3
ASSQYRGSYEQY
>TRBV7-8
ASSLETPSSYEQY
>TRBV4-1
ASSQVLVEEQY
>TRBV6-2/TRBV6-3
ATTQPYRYPYEQY
>TRBV5-1
ASSLAGGGPSGANVLT
>TRBV4-3
ASRLDRVFYNEQF
>TRBV9
ASSVEGSGAF
>TRBV12-3/TRBV12-4
ASSSGYEPPDTQY
>TRBV3-1
ASCPAASGSYEQY
>TRBV30
AWSFTSGSPDTQY
>TRBV29-1
SVRSSPGGEQY
>TRBV5-6
ASSLASRDADTQY
>TRBV30
AWSVRGGATSTDTQY
>TRBV20-1
SARDHSWDSGEQY
>TRBV7-8
ASSATQLNTEAF